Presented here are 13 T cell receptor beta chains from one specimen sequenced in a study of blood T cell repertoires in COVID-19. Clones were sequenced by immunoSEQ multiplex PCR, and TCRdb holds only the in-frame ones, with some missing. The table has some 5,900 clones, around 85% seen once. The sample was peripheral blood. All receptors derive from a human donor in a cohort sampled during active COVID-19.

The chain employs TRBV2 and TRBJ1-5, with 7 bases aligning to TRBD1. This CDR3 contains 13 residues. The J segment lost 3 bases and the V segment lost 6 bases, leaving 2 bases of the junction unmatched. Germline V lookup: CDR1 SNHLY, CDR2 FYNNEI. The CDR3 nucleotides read TGTGCCAGCAGGGGACAGCCCAATCAGCCCCAGCATTTT. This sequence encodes CASRGQPNQPQHF.

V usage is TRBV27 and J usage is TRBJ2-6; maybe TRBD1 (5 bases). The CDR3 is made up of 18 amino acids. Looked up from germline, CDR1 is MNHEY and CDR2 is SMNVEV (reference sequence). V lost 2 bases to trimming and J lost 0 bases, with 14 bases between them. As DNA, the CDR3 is TGTGCCAGCAGTTTAGGGGCAGGCTTTCCCTCTGGGGCCAACGTCCTGACTTTC. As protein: CASSLGAGFPSGANVLTF.

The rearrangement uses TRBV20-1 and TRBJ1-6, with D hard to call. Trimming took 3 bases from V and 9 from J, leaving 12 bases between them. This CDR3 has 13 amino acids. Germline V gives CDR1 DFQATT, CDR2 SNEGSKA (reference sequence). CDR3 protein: CSASRGSSSPLHF. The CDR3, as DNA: TGCAGTGCTAGTAGAGGGTCGAGTTCACCCCTCCACTTT.

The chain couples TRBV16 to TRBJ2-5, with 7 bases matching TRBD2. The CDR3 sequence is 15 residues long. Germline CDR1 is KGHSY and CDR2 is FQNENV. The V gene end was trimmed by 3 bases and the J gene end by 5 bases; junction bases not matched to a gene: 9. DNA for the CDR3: TGTGCCAGCAGCCACCTCCGGGGGGTTCGGGAGACCCAGTACTTC. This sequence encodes CASSHLRGVRETQYF.

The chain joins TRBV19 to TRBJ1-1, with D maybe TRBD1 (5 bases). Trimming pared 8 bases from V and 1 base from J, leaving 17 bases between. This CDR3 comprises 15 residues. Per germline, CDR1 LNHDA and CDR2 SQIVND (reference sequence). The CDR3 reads CASQGGARGNTEAFF. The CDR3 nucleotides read TGTGCCAGTCAGGGAGGGGCTAGAGGGAACACTGAAGCTTTCTTT.

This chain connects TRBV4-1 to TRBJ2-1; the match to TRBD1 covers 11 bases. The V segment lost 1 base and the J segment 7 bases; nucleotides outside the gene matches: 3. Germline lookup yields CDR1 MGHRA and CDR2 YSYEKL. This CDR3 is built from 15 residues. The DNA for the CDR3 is TGCGCCAGCAGCCAAGGGACAGGGGGCTTAAATGAGCAGTTCTTC. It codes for CASSQGTGGLNEQFF.

CDR3 residues: CAGRDSGEKLFF. The CDR3 DNA sequence: TGTGCCGGCCGGGACAGCGGGGAAAAACTGTTTTTT. This chain uses TRBV2 with TRBJ1-4; 7 nucleotides match TRBD1. The J segment lost 8 bases and the V segment lost 11 bases, leaving 8 bases of the junction unmatched. The germline CDR1 and CDR2 sequences are SNHLY and FYNNEI. The CDR3 is made up of 12 amino acids.

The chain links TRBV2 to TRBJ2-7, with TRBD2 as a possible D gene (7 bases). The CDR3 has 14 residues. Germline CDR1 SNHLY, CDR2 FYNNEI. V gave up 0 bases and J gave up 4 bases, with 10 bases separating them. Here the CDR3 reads CASSEAGGGYEQYF. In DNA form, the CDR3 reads TGTGCCAGCAGTGAAGCGGGAGGGGGGTACGAGCAGTACTTC.

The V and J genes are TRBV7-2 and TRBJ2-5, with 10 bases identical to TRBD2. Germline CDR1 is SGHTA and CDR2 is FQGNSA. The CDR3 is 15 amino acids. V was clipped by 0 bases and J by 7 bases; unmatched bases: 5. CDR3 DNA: TGTGCCAGCAGCTTAGCGCCAAGCGGGGGGGGGACCCAGTACTTC. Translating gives CASSLAPSGGGTQYF.

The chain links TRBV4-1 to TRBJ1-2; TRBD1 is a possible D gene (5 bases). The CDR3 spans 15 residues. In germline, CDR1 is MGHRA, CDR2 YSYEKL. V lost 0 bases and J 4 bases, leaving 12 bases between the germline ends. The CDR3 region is CASSQDRRESYGYTF. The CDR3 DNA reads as TGCGCCAGCAGCCAAGATCGCAGGGAATCCTATGGCTACACCTTC.

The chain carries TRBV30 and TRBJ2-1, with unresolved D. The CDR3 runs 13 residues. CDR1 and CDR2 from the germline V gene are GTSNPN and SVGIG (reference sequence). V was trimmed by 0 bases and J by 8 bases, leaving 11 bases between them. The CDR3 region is CAWSVIPSDEQFF. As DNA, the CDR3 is TGTGCCTGGAGTGTAATTCCTTCCGATGAGCAGTTCTTC.

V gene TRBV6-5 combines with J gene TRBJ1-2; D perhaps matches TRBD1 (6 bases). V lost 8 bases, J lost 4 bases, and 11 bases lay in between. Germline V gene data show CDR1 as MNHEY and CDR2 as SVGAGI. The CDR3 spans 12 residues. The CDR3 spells CASGGGGYGYTF. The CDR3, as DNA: TGTGCCAGCGGCGGGGGCGGCTATGGCTACACCTTC.

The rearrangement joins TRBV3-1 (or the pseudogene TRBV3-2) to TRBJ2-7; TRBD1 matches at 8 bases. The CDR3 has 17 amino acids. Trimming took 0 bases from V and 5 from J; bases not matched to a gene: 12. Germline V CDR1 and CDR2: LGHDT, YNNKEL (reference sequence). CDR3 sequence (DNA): TGTGCCAGCAGCCAAGACAGGGGGCTCTCCTTTCTACACGAGCAGTACTTC. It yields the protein CASSQDRGLSFLHEQYF.